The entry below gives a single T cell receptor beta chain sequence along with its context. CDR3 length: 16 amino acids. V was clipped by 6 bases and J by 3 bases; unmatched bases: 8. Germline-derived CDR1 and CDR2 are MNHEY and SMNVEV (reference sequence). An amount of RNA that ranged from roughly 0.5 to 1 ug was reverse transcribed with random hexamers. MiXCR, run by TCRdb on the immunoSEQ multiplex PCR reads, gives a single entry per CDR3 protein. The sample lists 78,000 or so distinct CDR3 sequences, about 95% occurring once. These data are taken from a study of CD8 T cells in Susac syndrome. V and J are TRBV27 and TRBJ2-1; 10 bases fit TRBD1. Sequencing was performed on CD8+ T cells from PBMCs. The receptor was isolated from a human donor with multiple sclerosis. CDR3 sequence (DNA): TGTGCCAGCAGCCCCGACAGGGGGCCCATCTACAATGAGCAGTTCTTC. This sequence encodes CASSPDRGPIYNEQFF.